Below are 21 T cell receptor beta chains sequenced from a single sample in a study of glioma-infiltrating T cells after dendritic cell vaccination. Using immunoSEQ multiplex PCR, the repertoire was profiled, and TCRdb retains in-frame clones only, with some absent. The sample records over 80,000 clones, about 90% being singletons. The sequencing here drew on blood, taken before dendritic cell vaccination. The receptors were gathered from a human donor with glioblastoma.

V is TRBV11-2 and J is TRBJ2-5; 10 nucleotides align to TRBD1. V shed 4 bases, J shed 4 bases, and the junction held 6 bases outside the gene matches. Germline CDR1 is SGHAT and CDR2 is FQNNGV. There are 15 residues in the CDR3. CDR3 residues: CASSYGQGGRETQYF. As DNA, the CDR3 is TGTGCCAGCAGCTACGGACAGGGGGGACGAGAGACCCAGTACTTC.

The V and J genes are TRBV5-4 and TRBJ1-2, with 10 bases that match TRBD1. Per germline, CDR1 SGHNT and CDR2 YYREEE (reference sequence). The J segment lost 4 bases and the V segment lost 0 bases, leaving 3 bases of the junction unmatched. The CDR3 consists of 15 residues. DNA of the CDR3: TGTGCCAGCAGCTTGGTGGGACAGGGGATCTATGGCTACACCTTC. It translates to CASSLVGQGIYGYTF.

This chain links TRBV6-1 with TRBJ2-3; no clear D gene. Between the trimmed V and J ends, which lost 1 base and 4 bases, there was a span of 9 bases. CDR3 length: 14 amino acids. From germline, CDR1 is MNHNS and CDR2 SASEGT. The CDR3 DNA sequence: TGTGCCAGCAGTGAAGGGCCCTCCCCAGATACGCAGTATTTT. Translated: CASSEGPSPDTQYF.

This rearrangement joins TRBV20-1 to TRBJ2-3, with D unresolved. This CDR3 comprises 11 residues. V shed 6 bases and J shed 6 bases, with 10 bases lying between them. From germline, CDR1 is DFQATT and CDR2 SNEGSKA (reference sequence). The CDR3 loop reads CSAYQLDTQYF. The CDR3 bases are TGCAGTGCCTACCAACTTGATACGCAGTATTTT.

The chain joins TRBV10-3 to TRBJ2-3, with 9 bases identical to TRBD2. Germline V gene lookup returns CDR1 ENHRY and CDR2 SYGVKD. The CDR3 is 16 amino acids. The junction had 3 bases not matched to a gene; V was cut back by 2 bases and J by 0 bases. CDR3 DNA sequence: TGTGCCATCAGTGAGACTAGCGGGCTTAGCACAGATACGCAGTATTTT. This sequence encodes CAISETSGLSTDTQYF.

In the case of this clone: An end of the junction does not agree with germline; a read error may underlie this. J is TRBJ2-5 and V is TRBV7-7; 10 bases fit TRBD2. The V gene's germline CDR1 is SSHAT and CDR2 FNYEAQ (reference sequence). This CDR3 spans 14 amino acids. The CDR3 DNA follows: TGTGCTAGCAGGTCTACTAGCGGGGATGAGACCCAGTACTTC. As protein: CASRSTSGDETQYF.

The gene calls are TRBV11-2 and TRBJ2-7; possible D gene TRBD1, 6 bases. This CDR3 has 13 amino acids. Per germline, CDR1 SGHAT and CDR2 FQNNGV. Trimming removed 5 bases from V and 2 bases from J, with 10 bases in between. CDR3 coding DNA: TGTGCCAGCAGCAAGGACAGTCCCTACGAGCAGTACTTC. Translation: CASSKDSPYEQYF.

The V and J genes are TRBV5-5 and TRBJ2-7; tentatively, D is TRBD1 (5 bases). CDR1 SGHKS and CDR2 YYEKEE come from the germline V gene (reference sequence). Trimming took 2 bases from V and 7 from J, leaving 16 bases between them. The CDR3 length is 14 residues. CDR3 residues: CASSFSGASWEQYF. The CDR3 coding sequence is TGTGCCAGCAGCTTTTCTGGGGCCTCCTGGGAGCAGTACTTC.

Note on this clone: The sample has other DNA sequences that encode this CDR3 too. The CDR3 region is CASSSRHSYEQYF. The CDR3 DNA follows: TGTGCCAGCAGCTCAAGACATTCCTACGAGCAGTACTTC. This rearrangement joins TRBV7-2 to TRBJ2-7; D unresolved. The CDR3 runs 13 residues. V dropped 4 bases and J dropped 1 base, with 8 bases sitting between them. CDR1 and CDR2 (germline): SGHTA, FQGNSA.

This chain uses TRBV5-1 with TRBJ2-1; 7 positions agree with TRBD1. V lost 0 bases to trimming and J lost 8 bases; unmatched junction nucleotides: 8. This CDR3 region has 15 residues. Germline V gene data show CDR1 as SGHRS and CDR2 as YFSETQ. The CDR3 loop is CASSLAGTEAHEQFF. CDR3 bases: TGCGCCAGCAGCTTGGCCGGGACAGAAGCCCATGAGCAGTTCTTC.

The rearrangement uses TRBV19 and TRBJ2-1, with TRBD2 matching 11 bases. The CDR3 extends over 17 amino acids. Unmatched junction bases numbered 3, after V lost 1 base and J lost 1 base. Looked up from germline, CDR1 is LNHDA and CDR2 is SQIVND (reference sequence). The CDR3 reads CASSIVLAGGSYNEQFF. The CDR3 DNA sequence: TGTGCCAGTAGTATAGTCCTAGCGGGAGGTTCCTACAATGAGCAGTTCTTC. Filled out from reference TRBV19 and TRBJ2-1, the complete variable domain reads DGGITQSPKYLFRKEGQNVTLSCEQNLNHDAMYWYRQDPGQGLRLIYYSQIVNDFQKGDIAEGYSVSREKKESFPLTVTSAQKNPTAFYLCASSIVLAGGSYNEQFFGPGTRLTVL.

The V call is TRBV18, the J call TRBJ2-1; the match to TRBD1 covers 9 bases. V dropped 8 bases and J dropped 6; count of bases not matched to a gene: 11. This CDR3 has 15 residues. The germline gives CDR1 KGHSH, CDR2 LQKENI. CDR3 amino acids: CASGPGTGLINEQFF. CDR3 coding DNA: TGTGCCAGCGGTCCAGGGACAGGGTTGATCAATGAGCAGTTCTTC. The complete variable domain, with remaining parts taken from reference TRBV18 and TRBJ2-1, reads NAGVMQNPRHLVRRRGQEARLRCSPMKGHSHVYWYRQLPEEGLKFMVYLQKENIIDESGMPKERFSAEFPKEGPSILRIQQVVRGDSAAYFCASGPGTGLINEQFFGPGTRLTVL.

The J gene is TRBJ2-3, the V gene TRBV7-5; the D call in the table, TRBD1, was not verified against the DNA. TRBV7-5 is classified as a pseudogene. The length of the CDR3 is 20 residues. The CDR3 sequence: CARSLGRWGTGVRCTDTQYF. The CDR3 bases are TGTGCCAGAAGCTTAGGCCGGTGGGGGACAGGGGTCAGATGCACAGATACGCAGTATTTT.

The chain is built from TRBV30 and TRBJ2-7, with 10 bases lining up with TRBD1. Germline lookup yields CDR1 GTSNPN and CDR2 SVGIG (reference sequence). CDR3 length equals 20 residues. The V and J ends lost 4 bases and 3 bases, in that order; junction bases with no gene match: 24. The CDR3 DNA is TGTGCCTGGAACGCGGAGGGGGGACAGGGGTCCCTACGGGAAAGCTACGAGCAGTACTTC. The encoded protein is CAWNAEGGQGSLRESYEQYF.

This clone was observed a single time. The chain uses TRBV4-1 and TRBJ2-7, with a weak D call TRBD2 (6 bases). Germline CDR1 reads MGHRA; CDR2 reads YSYEKL. The CDR3 consists of 15 residues. Trimming took 3 bases from V and 4 from J, leaving 16 bases between them. CDR3 nucleotides: TGCGCCAGCAGCCATACCTCGGCGGGGACTTACGAGCAGTACTTC. It is translated as CASSHTSAGTYEQYF.

The V call is TRBV27, the J call TRBJ1-3; 8 nucleotides match TRBD1. From germline, CDR1 is MNHEY and CDR2 SMNVEV (reference sequence). There are 16 residues in the CDR3. With 4 bases clipped from V and 0 bases from J, the junction kept 5 bases outside the gene matches. The CDR3 loop is CASSSGQAVSGNTIYF. The CDR3, as DNA: TGTGCCAGCAGTTCGGGACAGGCAGTCTCTGGAAACACCATATATTTT.

This chain uses TRBV27 with TRBJ2-2, with D possibly TRBD1 on 8 matching bases. This CDR3 spans 14 amino acids. Trimming took 6 bases from V and 6 from J, leaving 14 bases between them. Looked up from germline, CDR1 is MNHEY and CDR2 is SMNVEV (reference sequence). The CDR3 nucleotides are TGTGCCAGCAGCCAGGGGGCGGGGGCCGGGGAGCTGTTTTTT. This gives the protein CASSQGAGAGELFF.

This sequence joins TRBV30 and TRBJ2-5; D may be TRBD1 (6 bases). CDR1 is GTSNPN and CDR2 is SVGIG in the germline V gene (reference sequence). Deletions cut 2 bases from V and 5 bases from J, with 15 bases between. This CDR3 has 14 amino acids. In DNA, the CDR3 is TGTGCCTGGAGTAAAAGGGTGGGACATGAGACCCAGTACTTC. This codes for CAWSKRVGHETQYF.

In nucleotides, the CDR3 is TGTGCCAGCAGTGGGGGGACTAACACCGGGGAGCTGTTTTTT. It is translated as CASSGGTNTGELFF. The genes are TRBV2 and TRBJ2-2; D possibly corresponds to TRBD2 (6 bases). Looked up from germline, CDR1 is SNHLY and CDR2 is FYNNEI. The ends were cut back, 4 bases at V and 2 bases at J, with 8 bases in the middle. The CDR3 covers 14 residues.

The chain recombines TRBV27 with TRBJ1-2; 8 bases align to TRBD1. Per germline, CDR1 MNHEY and CDR2 SMNVEV (reference sequence). V trimming: 4 bases; J trimming: 0 bases; junction bases outside the gene matches: 7. This CDR3 has 16 amino acids. CDR3 sequence (DNA): TGTGCCAGCAGTTCGGCTACAGGGGGGACTAACTATGGCTACACCTTC. Translating it yields CASSSATGGTNYGYTF.

The chain recombines TRBV7-2 with TRBJ2-7, with 10 positions matching TRBD2. The V gene's germline CDR1 is SGHTA and CDR2 FQGNSA. This CDR3 spans 15 amino acids. The junction had 7 bases not matched to a gene; V was cut back by 4 bases and J by 4 bases. The CDR3 spells CASSSSGLAAYEQYF. Here the CDR3 DNA reads TGTGCCAGCAGCTCGTCCGGACTAGCGGCTTACGAGCAGTACTTC.